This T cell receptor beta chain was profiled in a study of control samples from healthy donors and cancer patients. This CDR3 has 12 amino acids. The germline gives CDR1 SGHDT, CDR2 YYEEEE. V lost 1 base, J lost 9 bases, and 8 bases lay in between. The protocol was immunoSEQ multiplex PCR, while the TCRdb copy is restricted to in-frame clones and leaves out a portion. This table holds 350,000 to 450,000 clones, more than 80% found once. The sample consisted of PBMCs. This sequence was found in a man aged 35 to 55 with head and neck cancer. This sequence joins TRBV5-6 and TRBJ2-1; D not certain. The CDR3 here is CASSLTTGEQFF. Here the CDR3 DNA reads TGTGCCAGCAGCTTGACTACTGGTGAGCAGTTCTTC.